This TCR beta chain was retrieved from a study of blood T cell repertoires in COVID-19. Produced via immunoSEQ multiplex PCR; TCRdb's table is partial and in-frame only. The sample comprises approximately 130,000 clones, 80% to 90% of which are singletons, and around 13% rests with the top ten. The V and J ends lost 2 bases and 2 bases, in that order; junction bases with no gene match: 5. This CDR3 contains 16 residues. CDR1 is MGHDK and CDR2 is SYGVNS in the germline V gene. V and J are TRBV25-1 and TRBJ1-2, with 10 positions matching TRBD1. The clonotype comes from a human donor in a cohort sampled during active COVID-19. The sequenced material came from peripheral blood. CDR3 residues: CASSELGTGANYGYTF. The DNA of the CDR3 is TGTGCCAGCAGTGAACTCGGGACAGGGGCCAACTATGGCTACACCTTC.